The rows below give T cell receptor beta chains drawn from one sample of a study of CD8 T cells in ankylosing spondylitis. TCRdb used MiXCR to reprocess the 5' RACE reads, holding one entry per CDR3 protein. The profile covers more than 250,000 distinct CDR3 sequences, with 6.5% to 10% appearing a single time and roughly 15% taken by the ten largest. What was sequenced was blood, either unsorted or a sorted T cell fraction (not recorded which). The receptors stem from a male donor with ankylosing spondylitis. CDR3s include the opening cysteine and the closing phenylalanine or tryptophan. Part of the rows lack a size; the others show once, few, many or a class for expanded clones.

V: TRBV6-5
size: many
J: TRBJ2-2
CDR3: CASSYSLADNTGELFF

V: TRBV4-1
size: many
J: TRBJ2-7
CDR3: CASSQGLATYEQYF

V: TRBV27
size: once
J: TRBJ1-1
CDR3: CASRYRANTEAFF

V: TRBV6-1
size: NA
J: TRBJ1-2
CDR3: CASSERGERGYTF

V: TRBV29-1
size: NA
J: TRBJ2-1
CDR3: CSVEVREREQFF

V: TRBV27
size: NA
J: TRBJ2-7
CDR3: CASSFPGGYEQYF

V: TRBV29-1
size: many
J: TRBJ2-3
CDR3: CSVVGAGVGTDTQYF

V: TRBV6-1
size: few
J: TRBJ2-1
CDR3: CASSLRDSNNEQFF

V: TRBV20-1
size: few
J: TRBJ2-3
CDR3: CSARASREWPDTQYF

V: TRBV29-1
size: few
J: TRBJ2-5
CDR3: CSHGGGAQETQYF

V: TRBV4-3
size: NA
J: TRBJ1-5
CDR3: CASSQDMRDQPQHF

V: TRBV25-1
size: few
J: TRBJ2-5
CDR3: CASSEFVAEQETQYF

V: TRBV28
size: few
J: TRBJ2-5
CDR3: CASRALGAGETQYF

V: TRBV12-3/TRBV12-4
size: few
J: TRBJ2-1
CDR3: CASRLAESYNEQFF

V: TRBV12-3/TRBV12-4
size: NA
J: TRBJ1-2
CDR3: CASSQTGRSGYTF

V: TRBV18
size: NA
J: TRBJ1-1
CDR3: CASSPTITPEAFF

V: TRBV2
size: few
J: TRBJ2-1
CDR3: CASSEWAGGNNNEQFF

V: TRBV7-9
size: few
J: TRBJ2-1
CDR3: CASSLGFGREANEQFF

V: TRBV20-1
size: few
J: TRBJ1-5
CDR3: CSARYLGYSNQPQHF

V: TRBV5-4
size: NA
J: TRBJ2-1
CDR3: CASSTRGYNEQFF

V: TRBV4-1
size: few
J: TRBJ1-4
CDR3: CASRWSGEKLFF

V: TRBV18
size: few
J: TRBJ1-5
CDR3: CASSMGVNQPQHF

V: TRBV12-3/TRBV12-4
size: NA
J: TRBJ1-5
CDR3: CASGLNGNQPQHF

V: TRBV20-1
size: once
J: TRBJ1-4
CDR3: CGTGYATNEKLFF

V: TRBV20-1
size: few
J: TRBJ2-3
CDR3: CSARDPRGLGDTQYF

V: TRBV5-6
size: NA
J: TRBJ2-6
CDR3: CASSERGSLTGANVLTF

V: TRBV29-1
size: many
J: TRBJ2-6
CDR3: CSVEPSGANVLTF

V: TRBV12-3/TRBV12-4
size: many
J: TRBJ2-1
CDR3: CASSPNTGTSGAYNEQFF

V: TRBV11-2
size: NA
J: TRBJ2-3
CDR3: CASSPRTGWAQYF

V: TRBV12-3/TRBV12-4
size: NA
J: TRBJ2-5
CDR3: CASSSRGTQYF

V: TRBV27
size: many
J: TRBJ2-1
CDR3: CASSSPAGGEKNEQFF

V: TRBV5-1
size: few
J: TRBJ2-3
CDR3: CASSRKGERGGTDTQYF

V: TRBV11-2
size: NA
J: TRBJ2-1
CDR3: CASSPGVAAGEQFF

V: TRBV5-5
size: few
J: TRBJ2-5
CDR3: CASRQVVGQFQETQYF

V: TRBV3-1
size: many
J: TRBJ2-1
CDR3: CASSQDTLASGRYNEQFF

V: TRBV29-1
size: many
J: TRBJ2-3
CDR3: CSVRQGAGTDTQYF

V: TRBV7-6
size: NA
J: TRBJ2-6
CDR3: CASSWDSIISGANVLTF

V: TRBV7-9
size: many
J: TRBJ2-1
CDR3: CASPSERDRYNEQFF

V: TRBV9
size: many
J: TRBJ2-5
CDR3: CASSVFGASGIGTQYF

V: TRBV18
size: few
J: TRBJ1-2
CDR3: CASSPAGRTGPNYGYTF

V: TRBV15
size: NA
J: TRBJ2-2
CDR3: CATSRAGGSNTGELFF

V: TRBV12-3/TRBV12-4
size: few
J: TRBJ2-6
CDR3: CASRGEGIPNVLTF

V: TRBV6-2/TRBV6-3
size: few
J: TRBJ2-1
CDR3: CASSYSTSGTLESYNEQFF

V: TRBV18
size: NA
J: TRBJ2-7
CDR3: CASSPGQGITYEQYF

V: TRBV7-7
size: few
J: TRBJ2-1
CDR3: CASSLNSGRSNEQFF

V: TRBV18
size: NA
J: TRBJ2-2
CDR3: CASSPQGGNTGELFF

V: TRBV15
size: few
J: TRBJ2-3
CDR3: CATSREFQGADTQYF

V: TRBV11-1
size: NA
J: TRBJ2-1
CDR3: CASSGPGLAGSRDASYNEQFF

V: TRBV3-1
size: few
J: TRBJ1-2
CDR3: CASSQGGFGYTF

V: TRBV24-1
size: NA
J: TRBJ2-2
CDR3: CATSDLARNTGELFF

V: TRBV5-1
size: NA
J: TRBJ2-7
CDR3: CASSLRSSGIFYEQYF

V: TRBV5-1
size: many
J: TRBJ2-5
CDR3: CASSFHRGETQYF

V: TRBV15
size: few
J: TRBJ2-1
CDR3: CATSRPYGGVADPYNEQFF

V: TRBV27
size: NA
J: TRBJ1-1
CDR3: CASRQGMRVTEAFF

V: TRBV20-1
size: many
J: TRBJ2-1
CDR3: CSAPSLSSYNEQFF

V: TRBV13
size: NA
J: TRBJ2-1
CDR3: CASGGNEQFF

V: TRBV12-5
size: NA
J: TRBJ2-2
CDR3: CASESGTGGPGELFF

V: TRBV4-3
size: NA
J: TRBJ1-6
CDR3: CASSQERLLDTPLHF